These T cell receptor beta chains were read from a single sample in a study of ipilimumab plus nivolumab after autologous stem cell transplantation. Here immunoSEQ multiplex PCR was the method, and the copy in TCRdb shows in-frame clones only, minus some. The sample carries fewer than 45,000 clones, approximately 92% recorded once. The sequences come from PBMCs, collected in a trial of ipilimumab plus nivolumab as post-transplant consolidation. These receptors were taken from a male donor with multiple myeloma. Each CDR3 is given with its conserved first and last residue. The D gene is left open where the match is weak. Part of the rows lack a size; the others show once, few, many or a class for expanded clones.

v_call	j_call	d_call	clone_size	cdr3_aa	cdr3_nt
TRBV27	TRBJ2-1	TRBD2	.	CASSLSGRTSNEQFF	TGTGCCAGCAGTTTAAGCGGGAGGACCTCCAATGAGCAGTTCTTC
TRBV27	TRBJ1-1	.	.	CASSLGVFTEAFF	TGTGCCAGCAGTTTGGGGGTTTTCACTGAAGCTTTCTTT
TRBV28	TRBJ1-3	.	once	CASSLYWSSGNTIYF	TGTGCCAGCAGTTTATATTGGAGCTCTGGAAACACCATATATTTT
TRBV30	TRBJ2-7	TRBD1	.	CACMQGAPYEQYF	TGTGCCTGTATGCAGGGGGCACCCTACGAGCAGTACTTC
TRBV7-8	TRBJ2-7	.	.	CASSLVPGEEQYF	TGTGCCAGCAGCTTAGTTCCTGGCGAAGAGCAGTACTTC
TRBV11-3	TRBJ2-1	.	.	CASSLGLQEQFF	TGTGCCAGCAGCTTAGGTTTGCAGGAGCAGTTCTTC
TRBV11-1	TRBJ1-1	.	once	CASSLAPRNTEAFF	TGTGCCAGCAGCTTAGCCCCCCGGAACACTGAAGCTTTCTTT
TRBV6-5	TRBJ1-6	TRBD1	.	CASRRTDRTNSPLHF	TGTGCCAGCAGACGGACGGACAGGACCAATTCACCCCTCCACTTT
TRBV4-2	TRBJ2-2	.	.	CASSASPYRVNTGELFF	TGTGCCAGCAGCGCCAGTCCGTACAGGGTAAACACCGGGGAGCTGTTTTTT
TRBV5-1	TRBJ2-3	TRBD2	.	CASSLDGLGRDTQYF	TGCGCCAGCAGCTTGGACGGACTAGGAAGAGATACGCAGTATTTT
TRBV6-1	TRBJ2-2	.	.	CASSVPGNTGELFF	TGTGCCAGCAGTGTCCCGGGGAACACCGGGGAGCTGTTTTTT
TRBV19	TRBJ1-3	.	.	CASSIDASSGNTIYF	TGTGCCAGTAGTATAGATGCCTCCTCTGGAAACACCATATATTTT
TRBV6-5	TRBJ2-7	TRBD1	once	CASSSLSDRAHEQYF	TGTGCCAGCAGTTCTCTATCGGACAGGGCGCACGAGCAGTACTTC
TRBV5-1	TRBJ1-4	.	.	CASSLGSQEEKLFF	TGCGCCAGCAGCTTGGGGTCTCAGGAGGAAAAACTGTTTTTT
TRBV28	TRBJ1-6	.	.	CASSFGGAYNSPLHF	TGTGCCAGCAGTTTTGGAGGAGCTTATAATTCACCCCTCCACTTT
TRBV27	TRBJ2-5	.	.	CASRPPGIQETQYF	TGTGCCAGCAGGCCCCCAGGGATACAAGAGACCCAGTACTTC
TRBV23-1	TRBJ1-3	TRBD1	.	CASKGQGASGNTIYF	TGCGCCAGCAAGGGACAGGGGGCGAGTGGAAACACCATATATTTT
TRBV7-3	TRBJ2-7	TRBD2	once	CASSLNGGRGYEQYF	TGTGCCAGCAGCTTAAATGGCGGGAGAGGCTACGAGCAGTACTTC
TRBV6-5	TRBJ1-1	.	.	CASSYMAEAFF	TGTGCCAGCAGTTACATGGCTGAAGCTTTCTTT
TRBV6-5	TRBJ1-1	.	.	CASSYSTGEAFF	TGTGCCAGCAGTTACTCGACAGGAGAAGCTTTCTTT
TRBV6-5	TRBJ2-1	.	.	CASSYSDYNEQFF	TGTGCCAGCAGTTACTCGGATTACAATGAGCAGTTCTTC
TRBV10-3	TRBJ2-1	.	.	CANADNPYNEQFF	TGTGCCAACGCGGACAACCCCTACAATGAGCAGTTCTTC
TRBV10-3	TRBJ2-1	.	.	CAISESWNSYNEQFF	TGTGCCATCAGTGAGTCGTGGAACTCATACAATGAGCAGTTCTTC
TRBV27	TRBJ2-7	TRBD1	.	CASSLAGQGGFEQYF	TGTGCCAGCAGTCTGGCCGGACAGGGGGGCTTCGAGCAGTACTTC
TRBV28	TRBJ1-1	.	.	CASSRPEGTEAFF	TGTGCCAGCAGCCGGCCGGAGGGCACTGAAGCTTTCTTT
TRBV18	TRBJ1-2	.	.	CASSQRAGDGYGYTF	TGTGCCAGCTCACAACGGGCAGGGGATGGCTATGGCTACACCTTC
TRBV14	TRBJ1-1	.	once	CASSHRGRTEAFF	TGTGCCAGCAGCCACAGGGGAAGGACTGAAGCTTTCTTT
TRBV28	TRBJ1-4	.	.	CASSLWDLSREKLFF	TGTGCCAGCAGTTTATGGGACCTCAGTCGTGAAAAACTGTTTTTT
TRBV19	TRBJ1-5	TRBD1	.	CASSVDRGSNQPQHF	TGTGCCAGTAGTGTGGACAGGGGTAGCAATCAGCCCCAGCATTTT
TRBV5-4	TRBJ2-3	TRBD1	.	CASRTGGRPDTQYF	TGTGCCAGCAGGACAGGGGGACGTCCAGATACGCAGTATTTT
TRBV11-3	TRBJ2-7	TRBD1	.	CASSRGTGYHEQYF	TGTGCCAGCAGCCGCGGGACAGGGTATCACGAGCAGTACTTC
TRBV6-1	TRBJ2-4	.	.	CASSVGRGDIQYF	TGTGCCAGCAGCGTAGGAAGGGGAGACATTCAGTACTTC
TRBV6-5	TRBJ1-1	TRBD1	.	CASSYLTGTKNTEAFF	TGTGCCAGCAGTTATTTGACAGGGACCAAGAACACTGAAGCTTTCTTT
TRBV27	TRBJ2-2	.	.	CASSLSGTTNTGELFF	TGTGCCAGCAGTTTATCGGGGACAACGAACACCGGGGAGCTGTTTTTT
TRBV18	TRBJ1-5	.	once	CASSPDINQPQHF	TGTGCCAGCTCACCGGATATTAATCAGCCCCAGCATTTT
TRBV9	TRBJ2-3	.	.	CASSVAGGGAQYF	TGTGCCAGCAGCGTAGCGGGAGGGGGCGCGCAGTATTTT
TRBV30	TRBJ2-4	TRBD1	.	CAWTTTGGNRNIQYF	TGTGCCTGGACCACAACAGGGGGCAATAGGAACATTCAGTACTTC
TRBV27	TRBJ2-3	.	.	CASSKGLPGATDTQYF	TGTGCCAGCAGTAAGGGACTCCCAGGAGCCACAGATACGCAGTATTTT
TRBV4-2	TRBJ2-7	TRBD2	.	CASSRPGGGTYEQYF	TGTGCCAGCAGCCGACCCGGGGGGGGGACCTACGAGCAGTACTTC
TRBV10-3	TRBJ2-7	TRBD1	.	CATGTGSYEQYF	TGTGCCACCGGGACAGGTTCCTACGAGCAGTACTTC
TRBV18	TRBJ2-1	TRBD2	.	CASSTLAGGNNEQFF	TGTGCCAGCTCAACTTTAGCGGGGGGGAACAATGAGCAGTTCTTC
TRBV5-1	TRBJ2-5	TRBD2	few	CASSTMGLGGETQYF	TGCGCCAGCAGCACGATGGGACTAGGAGGGGAGACCCAGTACTTC
TRBV19	TRBJ1-4	.	.	CASSKGMKANEKLFF	TGTGCCAGTAGTAAGGGGATGAAGGCTAATGAAAAACTGTTTTTT
TRBV29-1	TRBJ2-5	.	once	CSVTGTPETQYF	TGCAGCGTTACCGGGACCCCAGAGACCCAGTACTTC
TRBV7-2	TRBJ2-1	TRBD2	.	CASSLGLAGSNEQFF	TGTGCCAGCAGCTTAGGACTAGCTGGAAGCAATGAGCAGTTCTTC
TRBV4-2	TRBJ1-6	.	.	CASSQEPGSPLHF	TGTGCCAGCAGCCAAGAGCCGGGTTCACCCCTCCACTTT
TRBV5-4	TRBJ1-5	TRBD1	.	CASSLWTGGYQPQHF	TGTGCCAGCAGCTTGTGGACAGGGGGTTATCAGCCCCAGCATTTT
TRBV9	TRBJ2-2	TRBD2	.	CASTSSPSGDNTGELFF	TGTGCCAGCACATCAAGCCCTAGCGGCGATAACACCGGGGAGCTGTTTTTT
TRBV4-1	TRBJ2-7	.	.	CASSQDWPDSSYEQYF	TGCGCCAGCAGCCAAGATTGGCCGGATAGCTCCTACGAGCAGTACTTC
TRBV28	TRBJ2-2	TRBD1	once	CASRAGTGRAGELFF	TGTGCCAGCAGAGCCGGGACAGGGAGGGCCGGGGAGCTGTTTTTT
TRBV5-4	TRBJ1-1	TRBD1	.	CASSPDRTGTEAFF	TGTGCCAGCAGCCCGGACAGGACGGGTACTGAAGCTTTCTTT
TRBV7-3	TRBJ2-3	.	.	CASSPARDGGEDTQYF	TGTGCCAGCAGCCCCGCCAGGGATGGAGGAGAAGATACGCAGTATTTT
TRBV27	TRBJ2-2	TRBD2	once	CASSLSSGGARNTGELFF	TGTGCCAGCAGTCTCTCTAGCGGGGGGGCTAGGAACACCGGGGAGCTGTTTTTT
TRBV6-6	TRBJ1-5	.	.	CASSYSSGTNNQPQHF	TGTGCCAGCAGTTACTCGAGTGGGACAAACAATCAGCCCCAGCATTTT
TRBV5-1	TRBJ2-1	TRBD2	once	CASSLEAGGHNEQFF	TGCGCCAGCAGCTTGGAGGCGGGAGGGCACAATGAGCAGTTCTTC